What follows are 7 T cell receptor beta chains derived from one specimen sequenced in a study of blood T cell repertoires in COVID-19. The assay was immunoSEQ multiplex PCR, and TCRdb's table has in-frame clones only and misses some. The sample yields about 140,000 clones, around four fifths seen once. Material: peripheral blood. Source of these receptors: a man aged 60 to 75 who had recovered from COVID-19.

This chain links TRBV21-1 with TRBJ2-1; the table gives TRBD1 as D, unverified against the DNA. TRBV21-1 is listed as a pseudogene. The CDR3 is 17 amino acids. The CDR3 spells CASSKKNADTTGNEQFF. The DNA for the CDR3 is TGTGCCAGCAGCAAAAAAAACGCCGATACGACAGGGAATGAGCAGTTCTTC.

The gene calls are TRBV19 and TRBJ2-7; D uncertain. Germline-derived CDR1 and CDR2 are LNHDA and SQIVND (reference sequence). Trimming shortened V by 3 bases and J by 3 bases, and 12 bases separated the two germline ends. The CDR3 runs 14 residues. CDR3 coding DNA: TGTGCCAGTAGTATTGGTCCAGAGGACTACGAGCAGTACTTC. Translating it yields CASSIGPEDYEQYF.

The chain combines TRBV9 with TRBJ1-1, with D perhaps TRBD1 (6 bases). The CDR3 has 16 residues. Trimming took off 3 bases at V and 1 base at J, with 16 bases between the two ends. The germline V gene has CDR1 SGDLS and CDR2 YYNGEE. This CDR3 is CASSGNRVLRNTEAFF. CDR3 coding DNA: TGTGCCAGCAGCGGAAACAGGGTGCTAAGGAACACTGAAGCTTTCTTT.

The chain couples TRBV21-1 to TRBJ2-2; the table's D call, TRBD1, has no DNA check behind it. TRBV21-1 has pseudogene status. There are 15 residues in the CDR3. CDR3 in amino acids: CASGLWTGLTGELFF. CDR3 coding DNA: TGTGCCAGCGGGCTTTGGACAGGGCTCACCGGGGAGCTGTTTTTT.

The chain carries TRBV19 and TRBJ2-3, with 8 bases aligning to TRBD1. V was pared by 5 bases and J by 6 bases, with 16 bases of the junction left unmatched. This CDR3 is built from 17 residues. The germline V gene has CDR1 LNHDA and CDR2 SQIVND (reference sequence). The CDR3 loop reads CASSLYGPGTGPDTQYF. Here the CDR3 DNA reads TGTGCCAGTAGTCTCTACGGTCCCGGGACAGGTCCGGATACGCAGTATTTT. The entire variable domain, with the rest obtained from reference TRBV19 and TRBJ2-3, is as follows: DGGITQSPKYLFRKEGQNVTLSCEQNLNHDAMYWYRQDPGQGLRLIYYSQIVNDFQKGDIAEGYSVSREKKESFPLTVTSAQKNPTAFYLCASSLYGPGTGPDTQYFGPGTRLTVL.

This chain uses TRBV4-1 with TRBJ1-1; D may be TRBD1 (5 bases). Germline V CDR1 and CDR2: MGHRA, YSYEKL. V lost 0 bases and J lost 4, with 9 bases in between. The CDR3 covers 14 residues. DNA for the CDR3: TGCGCCAGCAGCCAAGAAAGGGGAGGCACTGAAGCTTTCTTT. It translates to CASSQERGGTEAFF.

This chain connects TRBV15 to TRBJ2-7; the match to TRBD1 covers 7 bases. CDR3 length: 14 residues. Germline V gene lookup returns CDR1 LNHNV and CDR2 YYDKDF (reference sequence). V shed 6 bases and J 4 bases; nucleotides not matched to a gene: 9. This CDR3 reads CATSRDRGQYEQYF. DNA for the CDR3: TGTGCCACCAGTAGGGATAGGGGGCAGTACGAGCAGTACTTC.